The rows below give T cell receptor beta chains drawn from one sample of a study of shared T cell receptors in the human thymus. Sequenced by immunoSEQ multiplex PCR; TCRdb stores in-frame clones only, minus some. This repertoire shows approximately 760,000 clones, approximately 83% found once; its top ten account for more than 0.01%. The same data also contributed to another study, on human thymus T cells.

Sequencing used thymocytes. The origin of the receptors is a girl in the first two years of life with a congenital heart defect. The CDR3 runs from the conserved cysteine through the conserved F or W. The order of the fields is V gene, clone size, D gene, J gene, CDR3 protein, CDR3 DNA. D genes are given only for firm matches. Where a row states a size, it is once, few, many or the class of an expanded clone; other rows omit it.

TRBV4-2	NA	NA	TRBJ1-3	CASSQVQGEGPGNTIYF	TGTGCCAGCAGCCAAGTACAAGGGGAAGGCCCTGGAAACACCATATATTTT
TRBV6-5	NA	NA	TRBJ1-2	CASTGLGKGGGYTF	TGTGCCAGCACTGGACTCGGGAAGGGTGGTGGCTACACCTTC
TRBV12-5	NA	TRBD1	TRBJ1-5	CASGLVPGQGAVQHF	TGTGCTAGTGGTTTGGTCCCGGGACAGGGCGCAGTCCAGCATTTT
TRBV9	NA	NA	TRBJ1-3	CASSATGSGNTIYF	TGTGCCAGCAGCGCTACAGGGTCTGGAAACACCATATATTTT
TRBV6-1	NA	TRBD1	TRBJ1-2	CASSCDREKNYGYTF	TGTGCCAGCAGTTGCGACAGGGAGAAGAACTATGGCTACACCTTC
TRBV28	NA	NA	TRBJ2-1	CASSRGGDGGPGEQFF	TGTGCCAGCAGCCGAGGAGGGGACGGAGGACCCGGAGAGCAGTTCTTC
TRBV14	NA	NA	TRBJ1-4	CASSRRLNSNEKLFF	TGTGCCAGCAGCCGTAGACTCAATTCTAATGAAAAACTGTTTTTT
TRBV7-2	NA	NA	TRBJ2-7	CASSLDRGHTSYEQYF	TGTGCCAGCAGCTTAGACCGAGGACACACGTCCTACGAGCAGTACTTC
TRBV10-1	once	TRBD1	TRBJ2-7	CASSESRGPSNLRYF	TGCGCCAGCAGTGAGTCAAGGGGGCCCTCGAATCTGCGGTACTTC
TRBV7-2	NA	NA	TRBJ1-1	CASSLGGVNTEAFF	TGTGCCAGCAGCTTAGGCGGAGTGAACACTGAAGCTTTCTTT
TRBV11-2	NA	TRBD1	TRBJ2-5	CASSHWTGRETQYF	TGTGCCAGCAGCCATTGGACAGGGAGAGAGACCCAGTACTTC
TRBV25-1	NA	NA	TRBJ2-2	CASSRGTGELFF	TGTGCCAGCAGCAGGGGTACCGGGGAGCTGTTTTTT
TRBV28	NA	TRBD2	TRBJ2-5	CASSLLALAGGHQETQYF	TGTGCCAGCAGTTTATTGGCCCTAGCGGGGGGGCACCAAGAGACCCAGTACTTC
TRBV29-1	NA	NA	TRBJ2-7	CSVLETGRFSYEQYF	TGCAGCGTCCTGGAGACAGGACGTTTCTCCTACGAGCAGTACTTC
TRBV5-6	NA	NA	TRBJ1-1	CASSLADPSRSDRPTEAFF	TGTGCCAGCAGCTTGGCAGACCCTAGTCGTTCCGACAGGCCGACTGAAGCTTTCTTT
TRBV7-7	NA	TRBD2	TRBJ2-5	CASSPRTSGVQETQYF	TGTGCCAGCAGCCCCCGGACTAGCGGGGTCCAAGAGACCCAGTACTTC
TRBV7-9	NA	NA	TRBJ2-3	CASSGIRGWGTDTQYF	TGTGCCAGCAGCGGCATTCGGGGGTGGGGGACAGATACGCAGTATTTT
TRBV9	NA	TRBD1	TRBJ2-7	CASSVVQGVSYEQYF	TGTGCCAGCAGCGTAGTACAGGGGGTAAGCTACGAGCAGTACTTC
TRBV28	few	TRBD1	TRBJ2-7	CASSFNGDRSSYEQYF	TGTGCCAGCAGTTTTAACGGGGACAGGAGCTCCTACGAGCAGTACTTC
TRBV4-1	once	TRBD2	TRBJ2-3	CASSQVATSGGRGLADTQYF	TGCGCCAGCAGCCAAGTTGCGACTAGCGGGGGGCGAGGCCTCGCCGATACGCAGTATTTT
TRBV11-2	NA	NA	TRBJ1-2	CASSPPAIAGYTF	TGTGCCAGCAGCCCCCCCGCAATAGCTGGCTACACCTTC
TRBV7-7	NA	TRBD2	TRBJ2-1	CASSLSEGTRVNEQFF	TGTGCCAGCAGCTTAAGTGAGGGGACTAGGGTCAATGAGCAGTTCTTC
TRBV19	NA	TRBD1	TRBJ2-7	CASSEHVTGGYEQYF	TGTGCCAGTAGCGAACACGTAACAGGGGGCTACGAGCAGTACTTC
TRBV12-5	NA	TRBD1	TRBJ2-3	CASGLVEGQGVGDTQYF	TGTGCTAGTGGTTTGGTAGAGGGACAGGGGGTAGGGGATACGCAGTATTTT
TRBV4-3	few	TRBD1	TRBJ1-2	CASSLGQGTRTHGYTF	TGCGCCAGCAGCCTCGGACAGGGAACGAGGACCCATGGCTACACCTTC
TRBV29-1	NA	TRBD1	TRBJ1-2	CSAQPGQLIYGYTF	TGCAGCGCCCAACCGGGACAGCTCATTTATGGCTACACCTTC
TRBV27	NA	TRBD2	TRBJ2-2	CASSPSGGLNTGELFF	TGTGCCAGCAGCCCTAGCGGGGGACTTAACACCGGGGAGCTGTTTTTT
TRBV29-1	few	NA	TRBJ2-3	CSVRGTTSWDTQYF	TGCAGCGTCAGGGGAACTACAAGCTGGGATACGCAGTATTTT
TRBV28	NA	NA	TRBJ2-7	CASRFGRYEQYF	TGTGCCAGCAGATTTGGTCGGTACGAGCAGTACTTC
TRBV6-5	once	NA	TRBJ2-5	CASSYTRRREETQYF	TGTGCCAGCAGTTACACAAGGAGGAGGGAAGAGACCCAGTACTTC
TRBV5-6	NA	NA	TRBJ1-2	CASSLRTEIPYGYTF	TGTGCCAGCAGCTTGAGGACAGAGATACCCTATGGCTACACCTTC
TRBV7-2	NA	TRBD2	TRBJ2-3	CASSCIRQAGDLTDTQYF	TGTGCCAGCAGCTGCATACGACAAGCGGGGGACCTCACAGATACGCAGTATTTT
TRBV10-3	NA	NA	TRBJ1-5	CAIGTPYSNQPQHF	TGTGCCATCGGGACACCGTATAGCAATCAGCCCCAGCATTTT
TRBV4-3	NA	NA	TRBJ1-5	CASSQEVRGAAQPQHF	TGCGCCAGCAGCCAAGAGGTAAGGGGCGCGGCCCAGCCCCAGCATTTT
TRBV21-1	NA	NA	TRBJ1-4	CASSARTEGRKLFF	TGTGCCAGCAGCGCAAGGACAGAAGGCCGAAAACTGTTTTTT
TRBV29-1	NA	NA	TRBJ2-3	CSVEGRGARDTQYF	TGCAGCGTTGAAGGCAGGGGCGCAAGGGATACGCAGTATTTT
TRBV4-3	NA	NA	TRBJ2-2	CASSPYVGQKVPHTGELFF	TGCGCCAGCAGCCCATATGTGGGGCAGAAGGTCCCCCACACCGGGGAGCTGTTTTTT
TRBV5-1	NA	NA	TRBJ1-2	CASMPSPQGIPNGYTF	TGCGCCAGCATGCCCAGTCCTCAGGGGATTCCAAATGGCTACACCTTC
TRBV14	NA	TRBD1	TRBJ1-1	CASSQAGQETNTEAFF	TGTGCCAGCAGCCAAGCCGGACAGGAGACGAACACTGAAGCTTTCTTT
TRBV13	NA	TRBD1	TRBJ2-2	CASSEPGQGLGELFF	TGTGCCAGCAGCGAACCGGGACAGGGTCTAGGGGAGCTGTTTTTT
TRBV5-1	NA	TRBD1	TRBJ2-3	CASSSTPRTGSTDTQYF	TGCGCCAGCAGCTCAACCCCCCGGACAGGGAGCACAGATACGCAGTATTTT
TRBV30	NA	NA	TRBJ1-1	CAWSGGVRNTEAFF	TGTGCCTGGAGCGGCGGGGTGAGGAACACTGAAGCTTTCTTT
TRBV4-2	once	NA	TRBJ2-5	CASSQQATERDQETQYF	TGTGCCAGCAGCCAACAAGCAACTGAGAGGGACCAAGAGACCCAGTACTTC
TRBV19	few	TRBD1	TRBJ2-7	CASSIDQQDREGHEQYF	TGTGCCAGTAGTATAGATCAGCAAGACAGGGAAGGCCACGAGCAGTACTTC
TRBV6-5	NA	NA	TRBJ2-3	CASSSETHGTDTQYF	TGTGCCAGCAGTTCCGAGACACACGGCACAGATACGCAGTATTTT
TRBV28	NA	TRBD1	TRBJ1-6	CASSPGWRDRGAPTTLYYNSPLHF	TGTGCCAGCAGTCCCGGGTGGCGGGACAGAGGAGCCCCGACGACCTTATACTATAATTCACCCCTCCACTTT
TRBV11-2	NA	TRBD1	TRBJ2-7	CASSQRPGQGPYEQYF	TGTGCCAGCAGCCAGCGCCCAGGACAGGGCCCCTACGAGCAGTACTTC
TRBV11-2	NA	TRBD1	TRBJ1-2	CASSLEGGQGVGGYTF	TGTGCCAGCAGCTTAGAAGGGGGACAGGGGGTCGGGGGCTACACCTTC
TRBV6-1	NA	TRBD1	TRBJ2-5	CASSESIQTGTEETQYF	TGTGCCAGCAGTGAATCCATACAGACAGGGACCGAAGAGACCCAGTACTTC
TRBV11-2	NA	NA	TRBJ2-1	CASKTDNSYNEQFF	TGTGCCAGTAAGACAGATAACTCCTACAATGAGCAGTTCTTC